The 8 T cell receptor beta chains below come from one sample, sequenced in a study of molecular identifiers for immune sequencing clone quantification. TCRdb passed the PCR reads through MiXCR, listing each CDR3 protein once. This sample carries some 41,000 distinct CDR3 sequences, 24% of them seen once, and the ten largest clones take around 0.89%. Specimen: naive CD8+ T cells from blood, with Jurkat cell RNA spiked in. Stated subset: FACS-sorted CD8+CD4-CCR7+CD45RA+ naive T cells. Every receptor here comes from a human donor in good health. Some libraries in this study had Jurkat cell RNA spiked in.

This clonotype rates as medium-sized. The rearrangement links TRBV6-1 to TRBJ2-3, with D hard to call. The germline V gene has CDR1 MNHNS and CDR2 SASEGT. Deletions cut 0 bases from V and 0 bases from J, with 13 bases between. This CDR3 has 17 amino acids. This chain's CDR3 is CASSEAAVPESTDTQYF. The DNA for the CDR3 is TGTGCCAGCAGTGAAGCCGCCGTCCCGGAAAGCACAGATACGCAGTATTTT.

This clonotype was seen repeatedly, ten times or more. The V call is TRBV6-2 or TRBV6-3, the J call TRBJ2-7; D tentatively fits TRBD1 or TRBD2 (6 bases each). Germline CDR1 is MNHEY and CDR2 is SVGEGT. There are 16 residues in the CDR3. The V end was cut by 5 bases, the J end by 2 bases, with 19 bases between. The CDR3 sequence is CASSTRFGGLPYEQYF. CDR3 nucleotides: TGTGCCAGCAGTACTCGTTTTGGGGGGCTTCCCTACGAGCAGTACTTC.

CDR3 sequence (DNA): TGCAGTGCTAGGGGGCCAGCGGGGGGGTGCGAGCAGTACTTC. This gives the protein CSARGPAGGCEQYF. V gene TRBV20-1 combines with J gene TRBJ2-7; 10 positions match TRBD2. Germline assignment: CDR1 DFQATT and CDR2 SNEGSKA (reference sequence). J lost 6 bases, V lost 3 bases, and 8 bases had no gene match. The CDR3 is 14 amino acids.

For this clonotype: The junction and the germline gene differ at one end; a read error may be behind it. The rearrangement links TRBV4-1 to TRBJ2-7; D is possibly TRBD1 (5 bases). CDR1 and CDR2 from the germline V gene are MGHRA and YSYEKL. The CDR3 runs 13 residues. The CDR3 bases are TGCGCCAGCAGCCAACAGGGCTCCTGCGAGCAGTACTTC. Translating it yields CASSQQGSCEQYF.

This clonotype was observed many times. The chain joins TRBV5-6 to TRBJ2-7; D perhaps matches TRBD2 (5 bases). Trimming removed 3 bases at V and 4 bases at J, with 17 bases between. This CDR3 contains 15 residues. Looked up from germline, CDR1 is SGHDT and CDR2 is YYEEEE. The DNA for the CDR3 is TGTGCCAGCAGCTCCCCTGGGGTTGGAGGATACGAGCAGTACTTC. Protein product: CASSSPGVGGYEQYF.

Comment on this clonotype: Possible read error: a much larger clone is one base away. The CDR3 sequence is CASSLDSLAGAYEQSF. CDR3 sequence (DNA): TGTGCCAGCAGCTTAGATAGTCTAGCGGGAGCCTACGAGCAGTCCTTC. J is TRBJ2-7 and V is TRBV11-2, with TRBD2 identical over 10 bases. Germline V gives CDR1 SGHAT, CDR2 FQNNGV. The CDR3 consists of 16 residues.

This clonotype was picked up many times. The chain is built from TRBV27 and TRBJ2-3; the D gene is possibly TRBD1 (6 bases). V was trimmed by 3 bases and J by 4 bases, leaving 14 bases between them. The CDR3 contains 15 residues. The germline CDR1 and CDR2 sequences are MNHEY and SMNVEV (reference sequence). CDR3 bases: TGTGCCAGCAGTTTGGGACAAGGGCTCCCAGATACGCAGTATTTT. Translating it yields CASSLGQGLPDTQYF.

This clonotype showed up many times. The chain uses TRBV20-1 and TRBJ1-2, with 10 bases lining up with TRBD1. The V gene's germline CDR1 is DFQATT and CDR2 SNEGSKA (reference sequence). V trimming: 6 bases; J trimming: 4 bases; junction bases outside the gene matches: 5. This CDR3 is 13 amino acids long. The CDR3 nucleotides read TGCAGTGCCCGGACAGGGGGTGTCTATGGCTACACCTTC. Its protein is CSARTGGVYGYTF.